This record looks at one TCR beta chain sequence and its context. Its antigen remains unknown. The sample belongs to a study of OX40 agonist ivuxolimab in advanced cancers. The CDR3 has 15 amino acids. The germline V and J ends were trimmed by 1 base and 7 bases, with 14 bases remaining between them. Germline CDR1 SGHKS, CDR2 YYEKEE (reference sequence). Here immunoSEQ multiplex PCR was the method, and the copy in TCRdb shows in-frame clones only, minus some. This sample carries roughly 61,000 clones, 82% of them seen once, and the ten largest clones take under 0.65%. Study-level findings and limits: Blood T cells, both CD4+ and CD8+, expanded clonally by week 6 at 0.1 to 3.0 mg/kg.

This chain uses TRBV5-5 with TRBJ1-4; D might be TRBD1 (5 bases). This TCR was sampled from an adult with an advanced solid tumor such as melanoma, head and neck, liver or kidney cancer. The sample in question was CD4+ or CD8+ T cells sorted from blood, obtained in a trial of the OX40 agonist ivuxolimab. The CDR3 region is CASSLISGRGEKLFF. CDR3 DNA: TGTGCCAGCAGCTTGATATCAGGGAGAGGTGAAAAACTGTTTTTT.